The rows below give T cell receptor beta chains drawn from one sample of a study of blood T cell repertoires in COVID-19. Using immunoSEQ multiplex PCR, the repertoire was profiled, and TCRdb retains in-frame clones only, with some absent. The sample lists approximately 280,000 clones; about 89% were seen once. Sequenced input: peripheral blood. The receptors originated from a man aged 40-49 years with acute or convalescent COVID-19. The conserved cysteine and the conserved F or W are not part of the CDR3 here.

v_call cdr3_aa
TRBV10-3 AISDPGQGSYEQY
TRBV3-1/TRBV3-2 ASSQEGRLSSYNEQF
TRBV4-1 ASSQTDRWGEKLF
TRBV29-1 SVARGDEKLF
TRBV6-1 ASSEYRVWQPQH
TRBV9 ASSVGGAIGYGYT
TRBV5-5 ASSLVTGGNQPQH
TRBV7-8 ASSLATQVGTDTQY
TRBV7-8 ASSLAGTDGYT
TRBV5-6 ASSLGPVSGNTIY
TRBV3-1/TRBV3-2 ASSRTSGGGADTQY
TRBV5-1 ASSQKGGARTDTQY
TRBV18 ASSPPSVSGNTIY
TRBV25-1 ASRGPSGNSPLH
TRBV6-2/TRBV6-3 ASSLTSATNEKLF
TRBV2 ASSERGAGYNEQF
TRBV5-1 ASSLSGVGAF
TRBV3-1/TRBV3-2 ASSRQVNTGELF
TRBV6-5 ASSRQVNQPQH
TRBV10-3 AIRTGPTGVIDNEQF
TRBV27 ASSLRTGYYEQY
TRBV11-2 ASSSLAGGSTPYNEQF
TRBV5-1 ASSYLGSGYNEQF
TRBV15 ATSRDSLLTDTQY
TRBV11-2 ASSLSRGPLYEQY
TRBV2 ASLQGAINYGYT
TRBV21-1 ASSKGGSPGYT
TRBV12-5 ASGLSILGQGSYGYT
TRBV6-6 ASSPQGMGLSNYGYT
TRBV6-5 ASRSSSGTGELF
TRBV28 ASSFLSGGIEKLF
TRBV2 ASSGDLAGSTDTQY
TRBV10-3 AITSLGQGAGGNTIY
TRBV7-6 ASSLGITSSYEQY
TRBV2 ASSEILTGSSKKLF
TRBV7-2 ASSLDRGSHEQY
TRBV6-5 ASSYLPAGSYEQY
TRBV11-2 ASSSVWGVGTQY
TRBV15 ATSLLTGGGGKLF
TRBV5-1 ASSLAGPGQGEKLF
TRBV2 ASTQGNTEAF
TRBV6-5 ASRGTETYEQY
TRBV3-1/TRBV3-2 ASNSHRDSVGTQY
TRBV5-1 ASSFSGRTGNEKLF
TRBV25-1 ASSESLNYGYT
TRBV27 ASSPRPGRGVEQY
TRBV7-2 ASSSRQTPGHGYT
TRBV5-1 ASSLAGQDRNT
TRBV2 ASSAAQVGGETQY
TRBV5-8 ASSPGLAGGSSSYNEQF
TRBV3-1/TRBV3-2 ASSQESNPNTEAF
TRBV11-3 ASSPQGVREQY
TRBV6-5 ASIGTGGLGYT
TRBV5-1 ASSPQGKNQPQH
TRBV19 ASSAGNTIY
TRBV29-1 SVASLEGAGYGYT
TRBV5-1 ASSLDSPGELF